Listed below are T cell receptor beta chains from one sample, sequenced in a study of T cell responses to AZD1222 COVID-19 vaccine. Repertoires were generated with immunoSEQ multiplex PCR, while TCRdb's copy carries only in-frame clones and drops some. The data show fewer than 200,000 clones, 85% to 90% seen once. The starting material was peripheral blood, obtained on day 0 of AZD1222 vaccination. The receptors shown here come from an adult in good health. The CDR3 runs from the conserved cysteine through the conserved F or W. D genes are given only for firm matches. Size is omitted from some rows. Given values are once, few, many or a class for expanded clones.

cdr3_nt cdr3_aa v_call clone_size j_call d_call
TGTGCCAGCAGTGACGAGTCCTCTGGGGCCAACGTCCTGACTTTC CASSDESSGANVLTF TRBV6-4 NA TRBJ2-6 NA
TGTGCCAGCAGCTTAGAAGGGGGCCATCAGCCCCAGCATTTT CASSLEGGHQPQHF TRBV5-7 NA TRBJ1-5 TRBD1
TGCGCCAGCAGCTCTCTCGCCCAAGAGACCCAGTACTTC CASSSLAQETQYF TRBV5-1 NA TRBJ2-5 NA
TGTGCCAGCACCCGGACAGGGAGTGATCAGCCCCAGCATTTT CASTRTGSDQPQHF TRBV7-9 once TRBJ1-5 TRBD1
TGTGCCAGCACCCCAGCTTCAGATACGCAGTATTTT CASTPASDTQYF TRBV28 NA TRBJ2-3 NA
TGTGCCAGCAGCTCACAGGGTCAAGGCTACACCTTC CASSSQGQGYTF TRBV11-2 NA TRBJ1-2 NA
TGTGCCAGCTCACTATCCCACACTCGGGACAGGGGCTCCTACGAGCAGTACTTC CASSLSHTRDRGSYEQYF TRBV18 NA TRBJ2-7 TRBD1
TGTGCCAGCGTCGAGCAGGGTCGCAGTGGCTACACCTTC CASVEQGRSGYTF TRBV6-5 few TRBJ1-2 NA
TGTGCCAGCAGCTTGAGGGGGGGAAGTGGCTACGAGCAGTACTTC CASSLRGGSGYEQYF TRBV5-4 NA TRBJ2-7 NA
TGTGCCAGCAGTTATGCCCCGACTCTCACAGATACGCAGTATTTT CASSYAPTLTDTQYF TRBV6-5 once TRBJ2-3 NA
TGTGCCAGCAGTTACTCGAAGGGACAGGGTGTAGAAAAACTGTTTTTT CASSYSKGQGVEKLFF TRBV6-5 NA TRBJ1-4 TRBD1